This T cell receptor (beta chain) originates from a study of siplizumab effects on memory and regulatory T cells. Overall study results and limits: Memory cells that were CD4+ and unstimulated gave rise to alloreactive sequences, which siplizumab significantly reduced.

Details on this clone: As yet, its antigen is unknown.

V was pared by 4 bases and J by 0 bases, with 11 bases between. The CDR3 covers 15 residues. Germline V gene lookup returns CDR1 SGHDN and CDR2 FVKESK. Generated by immunoSEQ multiplex PCR, the TCRdb table keeps only in-frame clones and is missing some. The data show approximately 100,000 clones, 94% seen once. The sequence came from a human donor in good health. Sequencing was performed on Tregs sorted from blood. The genes are TRBV14 and TRBJ2-3; a weak D match, TRBD1 (5 bases). The CDR3 nucleotides are TGTGCCAGCAGCCCCCTGACAGTTAGCACAGATACGCAGTATTTT. It encodes CASSPLTVSTDTQYF.